One and the same sample provided the 13 T cell receptor beta chains below, sequenced in a study of cytomegalovirus exposure and HLA in healthy donors. In the PCR, 60 Vbeta and 13 Jbeta primers were used. Profiling relied on immunoSEQ multiplex PCR, and the TCRdb table lists in-frame clones only, not all of them. The sample carries 95,000 to 100,000 clones, 76% recorded once. The sample comprised PBMCs. These receptors came from a man aged 35 to 55 in good health and CMV-seronegative.

The chain carries TRBV30 and TRBJ1-3; the match to TRBD1 covers 7 bases. The CDR3 runs 14 residues. Germline CDR1 and CDR2: GTSNPN and SVGIG (reference sequence). The trim removed 5 bases at V and 3 bases at J, leaving 7 bases unmatched. The CDR3 bases are TGTGCCTGGCATACAGGGGTTAATGGAAACACCATATATTTT. Its translation is CAWHTGVNGNTIYF.

Only one count was recorded for this clone. The chain has TRBV11-2 and TRBJ2-6; possible D gene TRBD2, 5 bases. V was clipped by 3 bases and J by 0 bases, with 9 bases between them. This CDR3 is built from 16 residues. Germline V lookup: CDR1 SGHAT, CDR2 FQNNGV. The CDR3 nucleotides are TGTGCCAGCAGCTTCCCAGAGGGCTCTGGGGCCAACGTCCTGACTTTC. Protein sequence: CASSFPEGSGANVLTF.

Only a few counts were recorded for this clone. The genes are TRBV4-3 and TRBJ1-3; tentative D call: TRBD1 (6 bases). Germline loops: CDR1 LGHNA, CDR2 YSLEER. The CDR3 is 17 residues long. Trimming left V 1 base short and J 2 bases short, with 15 bases between. The CDR3, as DNA: TGCGCCAGCAGCCAAGCCTCCACAGGGACGGCTGGAAACACCATATATTTT. Its protein is CASSQASTGTAGNTIYF.

The J gene is TRBJ2-3, the V gene TRBV13; TRBD2 matches at 8 bases. Germline V CDR1 and CDR2: PRHDT, FYEKMQ (reference sequence). CDR3 length: 16 residues. The J segment lost 2 bases and the V segment lost 3 bases, leaving 7 bases of the junction unmatched. In DNA form, the CDR3 reads TGTGCCAGCAGCTTTATTAGCGGGACCATCACAGATACGCAGTATTTT. Residues: CASSFISGTITDTQYF.

Only one count was recorded for this clone. The V gene is TRBV2, the J gene TRBJ2-5; tentative D call: TRBD1 (5 bases). The CDR3 loop spans 13 amino acids. Trimming left V 3 bases short and J 5 bases short, with 10 bases between. Germline CDR1 and CDR2: SNHLY and FYNNEI. CDR3 residues: CASSEAGWETQYF. CDR3 nucleotides: TGTGCCAGCAGTGAGGCAGGGTGGGAGACCCAGTACTTC.

This clone appeared a few times. The rearrangement links TRBV7-9 to TRBJ1-3, with D hard to call. Trimming stripped 0 bases from V and 8 bases from J, with 5 bases between. Germline CDR1 and CDR2: SEHNR and FQNEAQ (reference sequence). The CDR3 spans 12 residues. CDR3 DNA: TGTGCCAGCAGCTTAGCGGCGGACACCATATATTTT. Its translation is CASSLAADTIYF.

The rearrangement uses TRBV7-9 and TRBJ2-3, with D uncertain. Trimming shortened V by 7 bases and J by 4 bases, and 9 bases separated the two germline ends. This CDR3 contains 12 residues. The germline V gene encodes CDR1 SEHNR and CDR2 FQNEAQ (reference sequence). For the CDR3, the DNA is TGTGCCAGCAAGAGAGAGGCAGATACGCAGTATTTT. Its protein product is CASKREADTQYF.

There are a few counts of this clone. The J gene is TRBJ1-2, the V gene TRBV4-1; 8 nucleotides agree with TRBD1. This CDR3 contains 17 residues. V was pared by 3 bases and J by 8 bases, with 17 bases of the junction left unmatched. Germline CDR1 and CDR2: MGHRA and YSYEKL. The CDR3 is CASSHQESGRGREGYTF. Here the CDR3 DNA reads TGCGCCAGCAGCCATCAAGAAAGTGGCAGGGGGCGCGAGGGCTACACCTTC.

The chain has TRBV19 and TRBJ1-5; 7 nucleotides align to TRBD1. Per germline, CDR1 LNHDA and CDR2 SQIVND (reference sequence). The CDR3 covers 13 residues. J gave up 11 bases and V 7 bases, and 11 bases lay outside the gene matches. CDR3 amino acids: CASNFQGEMAQHF. The CDR3 nucleotides are TGTGCCAGTAATTTTCAGGGGGAAATGGCCCAGCATTTT.

The chain uses TRBV18 and TRBJ2-5; 9 positions match TRBD2. This CDR3 is built from 14 residues. Germline assignment: CDR1 KGHSH and CDR2 LQKENI. V was clipped by 10 bases and J by 5 bases; unmatched bases: 11. This CDR3 reads CATEDLAGRETQYF. Written as DNA, the CDR3 is TGTGCCACCGAGGACCTAGCGGGGCGGGAGACCCAGTACTTC.

The rearrangement joins TRBV9 to TRBJ2-4, with D possibly matching TRBD1 (6 bases). This CDR3 is 14 amino acids long. Germline lookup yields CDR1 SGDLS and CDR2 YYNGEE. V lost 2 bases, J lost 6 bases, and 12 bases lay in between. CDR3 region: CASSVAGVGNIQYF. Here the CDR3 DNA reads TGTGCCAGCAGCGTTGCAGGGGTTGGAAACATTCAGTACTTC.

The gene calls are TRBV5-1 and TRBJ2-1, with a weak D call TRBD2 (5 bases). The germline V and J ends were trimmed by 3 bases and 0 bases, with 13 bases remaining between them. CDR3 length: 16 amino acids. Germline V gene sequence: CDR1 SGHRS, CDR2 YFSETQ. The chain's CDR3 is CASSSGGPSSYNEQFF. Written as DNA, the CDR3 is TGCGCCAGCAGCTCCGGCGGGCCAAGCTCCTACAATGAGCAGTTCTTC.

V is TRBV10-2 and J is TRBJ2-1, with TRBD2 matching 7 bases. V lost 4 bases, J lost 0 bases, and 3 bases stayed unmatched. CDR1 and CDR2 from the germline V gene are WSHSY and SAAADI. CDR3 size: 15 residues. CDR3 protein: CASSGKRDSYNEQFF. As DNA, the CDR3 is TGCGCCAGCAGTGGAAAGCGGGACTCCTACAATGAGCAGTTCTTC.